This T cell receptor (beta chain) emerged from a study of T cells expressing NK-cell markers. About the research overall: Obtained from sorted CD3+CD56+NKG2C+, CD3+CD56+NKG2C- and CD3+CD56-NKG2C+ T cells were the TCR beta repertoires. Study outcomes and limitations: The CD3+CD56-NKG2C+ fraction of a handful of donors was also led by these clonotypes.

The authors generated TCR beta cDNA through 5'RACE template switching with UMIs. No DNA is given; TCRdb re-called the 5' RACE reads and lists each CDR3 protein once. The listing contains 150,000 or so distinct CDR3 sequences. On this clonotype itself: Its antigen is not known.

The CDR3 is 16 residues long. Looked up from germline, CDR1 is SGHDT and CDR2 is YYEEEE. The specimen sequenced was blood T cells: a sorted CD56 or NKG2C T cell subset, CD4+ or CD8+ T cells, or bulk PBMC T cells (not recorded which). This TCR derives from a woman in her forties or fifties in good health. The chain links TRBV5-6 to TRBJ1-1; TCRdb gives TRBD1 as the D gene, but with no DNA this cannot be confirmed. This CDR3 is CASSLDRIQGNTEAFF.